Listed below are T cell receptor beta chains from one sample, sequenced in a study of blood T cell repertoires in COVID-19. Some clones are missing from TCRdb's copy, which holds only in-frame ones; the method was immunoSEQ multiplex PCR. Of approximately 190,000 clones in the sample, 70% to 90% are singletons; the top ten hold roughly 24%. Material: PBMCs or T cells enriched from blood (not recorded which). The receptors come from a woman in her thirties or forties in a cohort exposed to, infected with or recovered from COVID-19 (not recorded which). Each CDR3 is given with its conserved first and last residue. A D gene is named only where the DNA matches it firmly. Clone sizes are given selectively: once, few, many, or a class where the clone is expanded.

d_gene | abundance | j_gene | v_gene | CDR3aa | CDR3nt
NA | NA | TRBJ2-2 | TRBV13 | CASSGFRRNTGELFF | TGTGCCAGCAGTGGCTTTCGAAGAAACACCGGGGAGCTGTTTTTT
NA | NA | TRBJ1-2 | TRBV18 | CASSPPFRELSWGYTF | TGTGCCAGCTCACCACCGTTCCGGGAGTTATCCTGGGGCTACACCTTC
TRBD1 | NA | TRBJ2-2 | TRBV29-1 | CSVRSSGTGETGELFF | TGCAGCGTCCGATCGTCCGGGACAGGGGAAACCGGGGAGCTGTTTTTT
NA | few | TRBJ1-5 | TRBV10-2 | CASSESRPRGQPQHF | TGCGCCAGCAGTGAGTCACGCCCCCGGGGACAGCCCCAGCATTTT
TRBD1 | NA | TRBJ1-5 | TRBV6-4 | CASSDSGQGDQPQHF | TGTGCCAGCAGTGACTCGGGCCAGGGGGATCAGCCCCAGCATTTT
NA | NA | TRBJ1-5 | TRBV25-1 | CASPEALANQPQHF | TGTGCCAGCCCAGAGGCTTTAGCCAATCAGCCCCAGCATTTT
NA | few | TRBJ2-7 | TRBV6-2/TRBV6-3 | CASSYSPEGRPHEQYF | TGTGCCAGCAGTTACTCTCCCGAGGGTCGTCCCCACGAGCAGTACTTC
TRBD1 | NA | TRBJ2-7 | TRBV9 | CASSGGQSSYEQYF | TGTGCCAGCAGCGGGGGACAGTCGTCCTACGAGCAGTACTTC
TRBD1 | NA | TRBJ2-7 | TRBV7-8 | CASSLYGTGGAYEQYF | TGTGCCAGCAGCTTATACGGGACAGGGGGAGCCTACGAGCAGTACTTC
TRBD1 | NA | TRBJ2-1 | TRBV6-1 | CASSARTGGAYNEQFF | TGTGCCAGCAGTGCAAGAACAGGGGGCGCCTACAATGAGCAGTTCTTC
TRBD1 | NA | TRBJ1-1 | TRBV10-3 | CASRGQGMNTEAFF | TGTGCCAGCCGCGGACAGGGAATGAACACTGAAGCTTTCTTT
NA | NA | TRBJ1-2 | TRBV28 | CASSLRDQVYGYTF | TGTGCCAGCAGTTTACGCGATCAGGTCTATGGCTACACCTTC
TRBD2 | NA | TRBJ2-5 | TRBV2 | CASLLGTNQETQYF | TGTGCCAGCCTACTCGGGACTAACCAAGAGACCCAGTACTTC
NA | NA | TRBJ1-1 | TRBV2 | CASSVSRTENTEAFF | TGTGCCAGCAGTGTTTCGAGGACAGAGAACACTGAAGCTTTCTTT
NA | NA | TRBJ1-5 | TRBV10-2 | CASRVGSSNQPQHF | TGCGCCAGCAGGGTCGGTTCTAGCAATCAGCCCCAGCATTTT
TRBD2 | NA | TRBJ2-7 | TRBV4-2 | CASSPRGGIYEQYF | TGTGCCAGCAGCCCGCGGGGGGGAATCTACGAGCAGTACTTC
NA | NA | TRBJ2-7 | TRBV30 | CAWSVQASRPYEQYF | TGTGCCTGGAGTGTACAAGCGAGCCGTCCCTACGAGCAGTACTTC
NA | NA | TRBJ2-7 | TRBV30 | CAWSVRRGLDEQYF | TGTGCCTGGAGTGTACGGAGGGGCTTGGACGAGCAGTACTTC
NA | NA | TRBJ2-3 | TRBV7-9 | CASSKGYSFTDTQYF | TGTGCCAGCAGCAAAGGATACTCGTTCACAGATACGCAGTATTTT
TRBD2 | NA | TRBJ2-7 | TRBV27 | CASSLGELAGTYEQYF | TGTGCCAGCAGTTTAGGGGAACTAGCGGGAACCTACGAGCAGTACTTC
NA | NA | TRBJ2-5 | TRBV24-1 | CANMRGSQETQYF | TGTGCCAACATGCGGGGTTCACAAGAGACCCAGTACTTC
TRBD1 | NA | TRBJ2-6 | TRBV19 | CASRQGSGANVLTF | TGTGCCAGTAGACAGGGGTCTGGGGCCAACGTCCTGACTTTC
NA | NA | TRBJ1-2 | TRBV29-1 | CSVEGGGNYGYTF | TGCAGCGTTGAAGGCGGAGGAAACTATGGCTACACCTTC
NA | few | TRBJ2-7 | TRBV6-2/TRBV6-3 | CASSYREAGQYF | TGTGCCAGCAGTTACAGGGAGGCAGGGCAGTACTTC
NA | NA | TRBJ1-3 | TRBV7-8 | CASSLQGRSSGNTIYF | TGTGCCAGCAGCTTACAGGGCCGAAGCTCTGGAAACACCATATATTTT
NA | NA | TRBJ1-1 | TRBV6-5 | CASSYGGTNTEAFF | TGTGCCAGCAGTTACGGGGGGACTAACACTGAAGCTTTCTTT
NA | NA | TRBJ1-2 | TRBV28 | CASSLAVGVYGYTF | TGTGCCAGCAGCCTAGCCGTAGGAGTCTATGGCTACACCTTC
NA | once | TRBJ1-3 | TRBV7-9 | CASSRERGGGNTIYF | TGTGCCAGCAGCCGGGAGCGGGGCGGAGGAAACACCATATATTTT
TRBD2 | NA | TRBJ2-7 | TRBV5-1 | CASSLVPGGAFDEQYF | TGCGCCAGCAGCTTGGTCCCCGGGGGGGCTTTCGACGAGCAGTACTTC
NA | NA | TRBJ1-6 | TRBV27 | CASSYQGPSPLHF | TGTGCCAGCAGTTATCAGGGGCCCTCACCCCTCCACTTT
NA | NA | TRBJ1-1 | TRBV11-2 | CASSLERGAEAFF | TGTGCCAGCAGCTTAGAACGCGGTGCTGAAGCTTTCTTT
TRBD1 | NA | TRBJ1-2 | TRBV18 | CASSPLDLDRIYGYTF | TGTGCCAGCTCACCTCTCGATCTGGACAGGATCTATGGCTACACCTTC
TRBD2 | NA | TRBJ2-1 | TRBV27 | CASSLRASGLHNEQFF | TGTGCCAGCAGTTTAAGGGCTAGCGGGCTCCACAATGAGCAGTTCTTC
NA | NA | TRBJ1-6 | TRBV4-1 | CASSQDGHSNSPLHF | TGCGCCAGCAGCCAAGATGGTCACAGTAATTCACCCCTCCACTTT
TRBD2 | NA | TRBJ2-7 | TRBV2 | CASSESAGVEEQYF | TGTGCCAGCAGTGAGTCTGCGGGAGTGGAGGAGCAGTACTTC
NA | NA | TRBJ2-1 | TRBV7-9 | CASSTTRTGEGREQFF | TGTGCCAGCAGCACCACTCGGACAGGTGAGGGGAGGGAGCAGTTCTTC
TRBD1 | NA | TRBJ1-2 | TRBV24-1 | CATSEQGYGYTF | TGTGCCACCAGTGAACAGGGGTACGGCTACACCTTC
TRBD1 | NA | TRBJ1-1 | TRBV27 | CASSSRTGGREAFF | TGTGCCAGCAGTTCCCGGACAGGGGGAAGGGAAGCTTTCTTT
TRBD1 | NA | TRBJ1-2 | TRBV29-1 | CSVEGQANYGYTF | TGCAGCGTTGAGGGACAGGCTAACTATGGCTACACCTTC
TRBD1 | NA | TRBJ2-3 | TRBV7-6 | CASSLFQGTGLGDTQYF | TGTGCCAGCAGCTTATTCCAGGGGACAGGGTTAGGAGATACGCAGTATTTT
NA | NA | TRBJ2-7 | TRBV5-1 | CASSIQADYEQYF | TGCGCCAGCAGCATACAGGCAGACTACGAGCAGTACTTC
TRBD1 | NA | TRBJ1-6 | TRBV10-1 | CASSESTEGTANNSPLHF | TGCGCCAGCAGTGAGTCGACGGAGGGGACAGCAAATAATTCACCCCTCCACTTT
TRBD1 | NA | TRBJ2-1 | TRBV7-9 | CASSRRDSLWYEQFF | TGTGCCAGCAGCCGCCGGGACAGCCTTTGGTATGAGCAGTTCTTC